This is a list of T cell receptor beta chains from one sample in a study of T cell repertoires in cytomegalovirus infection. TCRdb called the reads again in MiXCR, with one record for every CDR3 protein. The sample contains under 200,000 distinct CDR3 sequences, about a tenth of which appear only once. Sequencing input: PBMCs. The receptors here all came from a human donor in good health (CMV status not recorded). Some clones in this sample may be carry-over from other donors' samples. CDR3s include the opening cysteine and the closing phenylalanine or tryptophan. Fields, in order: J gene, clone size, CDR3 length, D gene, V gene, CDR3 protein, CDR3 DNA. D genes are given only for firm matches. Only part of the rows carry a size: once, few, many, or a class if the clone is expanded.

j_call: TRBJ1-1; clone_size: many; cdr3_length: 16; d_call: -; v_call: TRBV28; cdr3_aa: CASSFSQGFGNTEAFF; cdr3_nt: TGTGCCAGCAGTTTTAGTCAGGGGTTTGGTAACACTGAAGCTTTCTTT
j_call: TRBJ1-2; clone_size: many; cdr3_length: 12; d_call: -; v_call: TRBV7-2; cdr3_aa: CASSLGGVGYTF; cdr3_nt: TGTGCCAGCAGCTTGGGTGGGGTTGGCTACACCTTC
j_call: TRBJ2-3; clone_size: -; cdr3_length: 13; d_call: -; v_call: TRBV20-1; cdr3_aa: CSARALDVDTQYF; cdr3_nt: TGCAGTGCTAGAGCCCTAGACGTAGATACGCAGTATTTT
j_call: TRBJ1-2; clone_size: many; cdr3_length: 12; d_call: -; v_call: TRBV6-2/TRBV6-3; cdr3_aa: CASSWKEYGYTF; cdr3_nt: TGTGCCAGCAGTTGGAAGGAGTATGGCTACACCTTC
j_call: TRBJ2-4; clone_size: many; cdr3_length: 13; d_call: TRBD1; v_call: TRBV7-2; cdr3_aa: CASSPITGGIQYF; cdr3_nt: TGTGCCAGCAGCCCAATTACAGGGGGTATTCAGTACTTC
j_call: TRBJ2-1; clone_size: -; cdr3_length: 15; d_call: -; v_call: TRBV20-1; cdr3_aa: CSARVDVSSYNEQFF; cdr3_nt: TGCAGTGCTAGAGTGGACGTTAGCTCCTACAATGAGCAGTTCTTC
j_call: TRBJ2-7; clone_size: -; cdr3_length: 14; d_call: TRBD1; v_call: TRBV14; cdr3_aa: CASSQGGQGYEQYF; cdr3_nt: TGTGCCAGCAGCCAGGGGGGACAGGGGTACGAGCAGTACTTC
j_call: TRBJ1-5; clone_size: few; cdr3_length: 15; d_call: TRBD1; v_call: TRBV5-5; cdr3_aa: CASSATGFGNQPQHF; cdr3_nt: TGTGCCAGCAGCGCGACAGGGTTTGGCAATCAGCCCCAGCATTTT
j_call: TRBJ2-3; clone_size: many; cdr3_length: 16; d_call: TRBD1; v_call: TRBV7-6; cdr3_aa: CASSRDRGRGADTQYF; cdr3_nt: TGTGCCAGCAGCCGGGACAGGGGACGAGGAGCAGATACGCAGTATTTT
j_call: TRBJ1-4; clone_size: many; cdr3_length: 14; d_call: -; v_call: TRBV6-1; cdr3_aa: CASRGTLPNEKLFF; cdr3_nt: TGTGCCAGCAGAGGGACACTTCCTAATGAAAAACTGTTTTTT
j_call: TRBJ1-1; clone_size: -; cdr3_length: 15; d_call: TRBD1; v_call: TRBV11-2; cdr3_aa: CASSLDGTGGHEAFF; cdr3_nt: TGTGCCAGCAGCTTAGACGGGACAGGGGGTCATGAAGCTTTCTTT
j_call: TRBJ1-2; clone_size: few; cdr3_length: 13; d_call: -; v_call: TRBV4-3; cdr3_aa: CASSQAAGFGYTF; cdr3_nt: TGCGCCAGCAGCCAAGCCGCGGGGTTTGGCTACACCTTC
j_call: TRBJ2-1; clone_size: -; cdr3_length: 14; d_call: TRBD2; v_call: TRBV2; cdr3_aa: CARGLAGVDNEQFF; cdr3_nt: TGTGCCAGAGGACTAGCGGGGGTGGACAATGAGCAGTTCTTC
j_call: TRBJ1-2; clone_size: few; cdr3_length: 14; d_call: -; v_call: TRBV29-1; cdr3_aa: CSVDVTGKGWGYTF; cdr3_nt: TGCAGCGTTGATGTCACAGGGAAAGGCTGGGGCTACACCTTC
j_call: TRBJ2-3; clone_size: -; cdr3_length: 13; d_call: -; v_call: TRBV28; cdr3_aa: CASRSTSTDTQYF; cdr3_nt: TGTGCCAGCAGGTCGACTAGCACAGATACGCAGTATTTT
j_call: TRBJ1-1; clone_size: many; cdr3_length: 14; d_call: -; v_call: TRBV7-2; cdr3_aa: CASSLPRGGAGAFF; cdr3_nt: TGTGCCAGCAGCTTACCGCGGGGAGGTGCTGGGGCTTTCTTT
j_call: TRBJ2-1; clone_size: many; cdr3_length: 15; d_call: TRBD1; v_call: TRBV19; cdr3_aa: CASSTHRTGKNEQFF; cdr3_nt: TGTGCCAGTAGTACCCACCGGACAGGGAAGAATGAGCAGTTCTTC
j_call: TRBJ2-1; clone_size: -; cdr3_length: 13; d_call: -; v_call: TRBV20-1; cdr3_aa: CSPQGAGWNEQFF; cdr3_nt: TGCAGTCCCCAAGGGGCCGGTTGGAATGAGCAGTTCTTC
j_call: TRBJ2-1; clone_size: -; cdr3_length: 15; d_call: -; v_call: TRBV11-3; cdr3_aa: CASTPLRHAVNEQFF; cdr3_nt: TGTGCCAGCACCCCTCTCCGCCACGCTGTCAATGAGCAGTTCTTC
j_call: TRBJ1-2; clone_size: -; cdr3_length: 14; d_call: -; v_call: TRBV28; cdr3_aa: CASSRITANYGYTF; cdr3_nt: TGTGCCAGCAGTCGAATTACGGCTAACTATGGCTACACCTTC
j_call: TRBJ1-5; clone_size: few; cdr3_length: 13; d_call: -; v_call: TRBV30; cdr3_aa: CAWSDRFNQPQHF; cdr3_nt: TGTGCCTGGAGTGACCGATTCAATCAGCCCCAGCATTTT
j_call: TRBJ2-5; clone_size: many; cdr3_length: 13; d_call: -; v_call: TRBV5-1; cdr3_aa: CASSPGIGETQYF; cdr3_nt: TGCGCCAGCAGCCCGGGAATCGGTGAGACCCAGTACTTC
j_call: TRBJ2-5; clone_size: -; cdr3_length: 15; d_call: -; v_call: TRBV20-1; cdr3_aa: CSARGRDASQETQYF; cdr3_nt: TGCAGTGCTAGGGGCCGGGACGCAAGTCAAGAGACCCAGTACTTC
j_call: TRBJ2-7; clone_size: -; cdr3_length: 15; d_call: TRBD1; v_call: TRBV9; cdr3_aa: CASSVTGQGGYEQYF; cdr3_nt: TGTGCCAGCAGCGTAACGGGACAGGGTGGATACGAGCAGTACTTC
j_call: TRBJ2-2; clone_size: -; cdr3_length: 12; d_call: -; v_call: TRBV29-1; cdr3_aa: CSGGRHTGELFF; cdr3_nt: TGCAGCGGGGGGAGACACACCGGGGAGCTGTTTTTT
j_call: TRBJ2-5; clone_size: -; cdr3_length: 14; d_call: -; v_call: TRBV7-9; cdr3_aa: CASSWGSSQETQYF; cdr3_nt: TGTGCCAGCAGCTGGGGGAGCTCCCAAGAGACCCAGTACTTC
j_call: TRBJ2-3; clone_size: many; cdr3_length: 17; d_call: TRBD2; v_call: TRBV5-1; cdr3_aa: CASSQTLGGASTDTQYF; cdr3_nt: TGCGCCAGCAGCCAGACCCTCGGGGGGGCTAGCACAGATACGCAGTATTTT
j_call: TRBJ2-3; clone_size: -; cdr3_length: 15; d_call: TRBD2; v_call: TRBV20-1; cdr3_aa: CSAAGTSGRTDTQYF; cdr3_nt: TGCAGTGCTGCCGGGACTAGCGGGAGGACGGATACGCAGTATTTT
j_call: TRBJ1-4; clone_size: many; cdr3_length: 14; d_call: -; v_call: TRBV28; cdr3_aa: CASSLGGREEKLFF; cdr3_nt: TGTGCCAGCAGCTTGGGGGGTAGGGAAGAAAAACTGTTTTTT
j_call: TRBJ2-5; clone_size: many; cdr3_length: 16; d_call: TRBD2; v_call: TRBV28; cdr3_aa: CASSQGRLAGEETQYF; cdr3_nt: TGTGCCAGCAGTCAGGGGAGACTAGCGGGAGAAGAGACCCAGTACTTC
j_call: TRBJ1-1; clone_size: -; cdr3_length: 14; d_call: -; v_call: TRBV12-3/TRBV12-4; cdr3_aa: CASSFNLMNTEAFF; cdr3_nt: TGTGCCAGCAGTTTTAACCTAATGAACACTGAAGCTTTCTTT
j_call: TRBJ2-2; clone_size: many; cdr3_length: 16; d_call: TRBD2; v_call: TRBV4-3; cdr3_aa: CASSQEGLLNTGELFF; cdr3_nt: TGCGCCAGCAGCCAAGAGGGACTATTGAACACCGGGGAGCTGTTTTTT
j_call: TRBJ2-7; clone_size: -; cdr3_length: 14; d_call: -; v_call: TRBV7-9; cdr3_aa: CASSLAPSSYEQYF; cdr3_nt: TGTGCCAGCAGCTTAGCGCCCAGCTCCTACGAGCAGTACTTC
j_call: TRBJ2-2; clone_size: few; cdr3_length: 15; d_call: -; v_call: TRBV28; cdr3_aa: CASSFVGPNTGELFF; cdr3_nt: TGTGCCAGCAGTTTCGTGGGGCCGAACACCGGGGAGCTGTTTTTT
j_call: TRBJ1-3; clone_size: few; cdr3_length: 11; d_call: -; v_call: TRBV28; cdr3_aa: CASSLSNTIYF; cdr3_nt: TGTGCCAGCAGTTTGAGTAACACCATATATTTT
j_call: TRBJ2-2; clone_size: -; cdr3_length: 14; d_call: TRBD1; v_call: TRBV6-1; cdr3_aa: CASWGQMNTGELFF; cdr3_nt: TGTGCCAGCTGGGGACAGATGAACACCGGGGAGCTGTTTTTT
j_call: TRBJ1-1; clone_size: many; cdr3_length: 13; d_call: -; v_call: TRBV7-2; cdr3_aa: CASSQTVDTEAFF; cdr3_nt: TGTGCCAGCAGCCAAACCGTTGACACTGAAGCTTTCTTT
j_call: TRBJ2-1; clone_size: -; cdr3_length: 15; d_call: -; v_call: TRBV4-1; cdr3_aa: CASSQERGPYNEQFF; cdr3_nt: TGCGCCAGCAGCCAAGAGAGGGGACCCTACAATGAGCAGTTCTTC
j_call: TRBJ1-2; clone_size: -; cdr3_length: 14; d_call: -; v_call: TRBV6-2/TRBV6-3; cdr3_aa: CASSPEVPAVGYTF; cdr3_nt: TGTGCCAGCAGCCCTGAAGTTCCTGCGGTCGGCTACACCTTC
j_call: TRBJ2-3; clone_size: -; cdr3_length: 13; d_call: -; v_call: TRBV7-2; cdr3_aa: CASSYTNPDTQYF; cdr3_nt: TGTGCCAGCAGCTATACCAATCCGGATACGCAGTATTTT
j_call: TRBJ1-3; clone_size: -; cdr3_length: 18; d_call: TRBD1; v_call: TRBV6-5; cdr3_aa: CASRTEDRGHIIGNTIYF; cdr3_nt: TGTGCCAGCAGAACTGAGGACAGGGGGCACATCATTGGAAACACCATATATTTT
j_call: TRBJ2-5; clone_size: many; cdr3_length: 16; d_call: TRBD1; v_call: TRBV6-6; cdr3_aa: CASSYSIRDRQETQYF; cdr3_nt: TGTGCCAGCAGTTACTCGATTCGGGACAGGCAAGAGACCCAGTACTTC
j_call: TRBJ1-2; clone_size: many; cdr3_length: 11; d_call: -; v_call: TRBV7-9; cdr3_aa: CASSLDIRHTF; cdr3_nt: TGTGCCAGCAGCTTAGACATTCGCCACACCTTC
j_call: TRBJ1-5; clone_size: many; cdr3_length: 13; d_call: -; v_call: TRBV2; cdr3_aa: CASSGLGNQPQHF; cdr3_nt: TGTGCCAGCAGTGGGTTAGGCAATCAGCCCCAGCATTTT
j_call: TRBJ2-4; clone_size: many; cdr3_length: 13; d_call: TRBD1; v_call: TRBV6-1; cdr3_aa: CASSQQGLDIQYF; cdr3_nt: TGTGCCAGCAGTCAACAGGGGTTGGACATTCAGTACTTC
j_call: TRBJ1-1; clone_size: few; cdr3_length: 16; d_call: TRBD1; v_call: TRBV7-2; cdr3_aa: CASSLRRQGEGTEAFF; cdr3_nt: TGTGCCAGCAGCCTCCGGCGACAGGGGGAGGGCACTGAAGCTTTCTTT
j_call: TRBJ2-7; clone_size: few; cdr3_length: 11; d_call: -; v_call: TRBV6-6; cdr3_aa: CASSYLHEQYF; cdr3_nt: TGTGCCAGCAGTTACCTCCATGAGCAGTACTTC
j_call: TRBJ2-1; clone_size: many; cdr3_length: 16; d_call: -; v_call: TRBV7-2; cdr3_aa: CASSKIGESSYNEQFF; cdr3_nt: TGTGCCAGCAGCAAGATAGGGGAGTCCTCCTACAATGAGCAGTTCTTC
j_call: TRBJ1-1; clone_size: many; cdr3_length: 16; d_call: TRBD1; v_call: TRBV7-8; cdr3_aa: CASSALGGLTNTEAFF; cdr3_nt: TGTGCCAGCAGCGCCCTAGGGGGCTTAACGAACACTGAAGCTTTCTTT
j_call: TRBJ2-4; clone_size: many; cdr3_length: 15; d_call: TRBD1; v_call: TRBV28; cdr3_aa: CASSLPGTGAGIQYF; cdr3_nt: TGTGCCAGCAGTTTACCAGGGACAGGGGCTGGCATTCAGTACTTC
j_call: TRBJ1-5; clone_size: many; cdr3_length: 14; d_call: -; v_call: TRBV28; cdr3_aa: CASRDPGDWQPQHF; cdr3_nt: TGTGCCAGCAGGGATCCAGGGGACTGGCAGCCCCAGCATTTT
j_call: TRBJ2-5; clone_size: -; cdr3_length: 13; d_call: TRBD1; v_call: TRBV6-2/TRBV6-3; cdr3_aa: CASRKTGTETQYF; cdr3_nt: TGTGCCAGCAGGAAGACAGGGACGGAGACCCAGTACTTC
j_call: TRBJ2-2; clone_size: -; cdr3_length: 15; d_call: -; v_call: TRBV3-1; cdr3_aa: CASSQSWGGTGELFF; cdr3_nt: TGTGCCAGCAGCCAATCATGGGGTGGCACCGGGGAGCTGTTTTTT